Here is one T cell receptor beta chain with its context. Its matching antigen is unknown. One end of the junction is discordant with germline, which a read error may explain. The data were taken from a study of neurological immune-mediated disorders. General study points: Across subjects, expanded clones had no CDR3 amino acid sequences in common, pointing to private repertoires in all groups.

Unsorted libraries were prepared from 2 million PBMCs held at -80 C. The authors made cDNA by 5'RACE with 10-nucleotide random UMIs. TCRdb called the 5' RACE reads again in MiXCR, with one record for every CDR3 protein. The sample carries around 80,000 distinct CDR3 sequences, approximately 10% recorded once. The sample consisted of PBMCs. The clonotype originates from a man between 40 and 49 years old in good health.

Here the CDR3 reads CTSSGDRRDTIYF. The CDR3 region has the DNA TGCACCAGCAGCGGGGACAGGAGGGACACCATATATTTT. V usage is TRBV5-1 and J usage is TRBJ1-3; 8 positions match TRBD1. This CDR3 contains 13 residues. Germline V gene sequence: CDR1 SGHRS, CDR2 YFSETQ.